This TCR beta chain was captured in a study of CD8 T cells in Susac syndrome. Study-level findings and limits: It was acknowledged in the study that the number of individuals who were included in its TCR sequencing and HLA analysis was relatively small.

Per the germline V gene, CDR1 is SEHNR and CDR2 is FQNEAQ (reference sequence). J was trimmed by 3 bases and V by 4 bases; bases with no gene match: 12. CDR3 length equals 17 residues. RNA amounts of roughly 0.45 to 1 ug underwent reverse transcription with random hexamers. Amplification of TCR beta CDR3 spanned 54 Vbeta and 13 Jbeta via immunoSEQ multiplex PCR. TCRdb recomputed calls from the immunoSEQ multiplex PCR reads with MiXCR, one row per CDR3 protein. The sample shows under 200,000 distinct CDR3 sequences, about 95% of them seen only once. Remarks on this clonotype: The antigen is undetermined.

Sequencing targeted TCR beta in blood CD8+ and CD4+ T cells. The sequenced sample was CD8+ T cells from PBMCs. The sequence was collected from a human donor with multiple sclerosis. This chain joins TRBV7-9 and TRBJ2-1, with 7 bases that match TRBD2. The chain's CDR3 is CASSSRRLADNYNEQFF. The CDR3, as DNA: TGTGCCAGCAGCTCGAGGCGTCTAGCGGACAACTACAATGAGCAGTTCTTC.